The clone carrying this T cell receptor (beta chain) was detected only a few times. Its antigen is not known. Every donor provided one heparinised blood draw, which averaged approximately 100 mL. Of the isolated RNA, all was reverse transcribed, and so the sequenced material was expressed TCRB transcripts. Sequencing used immunoSEQ multiplex PCR; TCRdb keeps in-frame clones, though not all of them. The sample lists 200,000 to 300,000 clones; 20% were seen once. The data originate from a study of beta chain features in type 1 diabetes. Regarding the study as a whole: TCRB repertoires of naive, central memory and Treg cells appeared more similar among patients than among healthy donors. Within each of all four CD4+ subsets, Type 1 diabetes patients had TCRB CDR3s that were moderately but significantly shorter. In type 1 diabetes patients, VDJ junctions had fewer insertions; deletions at these junctions were more frequent.

V dropped 8 bases and J dropped 2; count of bases not matched to a gene: 8. The germline CDR1 and CDR2 sequences are MDHEN and SYDVKM. The CDR3 is 16 amino acids. The receptor comes from a middle-aged woman with type 1 diabetes. This chain links TRBV28 with TRBJ2-2; 10 bases align to TRBD2. Sequencing input: naive CD4+ T cells from blood. The CDR3 coding sequence is TGTGCCAGCCAACCCTGGACTAGCGGTAACACCGGGGAGCTGTTTTTT. It yields the protein CASQPWTSGNTGELFF. Drawing the rest from reference TRBV28 and TRBJ2-2, the complete variable domain is DVKVTQSSRYLVKRTGEKVFLECVQDMDHENMFWYRQDPGLGLRLIYFSYDVKMKEKGDIPEGYSVSREKKERFSLILESASTNQTSMYLCASQPWTSGNTGELFFGEGSRLTVL.